Below, one T cell receptor (beta chain) is given with its context. The antigen it binds to is not known. No clone much larger than this one lies a single base away; base qualities are absent. Enrolling through a virtual design, the prospective study's participants ranged in age from roughly 18 to 90 years and lived across roughly 24 United States geographic areas. In the prospective study, participants were assigned to cohorts based on the clinical history participants reported in a screening survey and a study questionnaire. Recovered participants in ImmuneRACE Cohort 3 were defined by two consecutive negative NP/OP PCR tests, clearance by a healthcare professional, or resolution of symptoms. Each participant in the prospective study had whole blood, serum and a nasopharyngeal or oropharyngeal swab collected by mobile phlebotomists. Over a roughly 2-month period, participants in the prospective study had the option of providing additional blood draws and questionnaires. Before DNA extraction, prospective study blood samples were shipped either frozen or at room temperature.

TCRbeta CDR3 regions were amplified from genomic DNA by means of the immunoSEQ Assay, a bias-controlled multiplex PCR. Concerning the study's data processing: The number of nucleated cells in each sample was estimated by amplification of reference gene primers within the assay. Sequence reads were collapsed and filtered to measure the absolute abundance of every unique TCRbeta CDR3 rearrangement. For each sample, productive Simpson clonality was calculated as the square root of Simpson's diversity index across productive rearrangements. The table was pulled from immuneACCESS by TCRdb, which kept in-frame rearrangements only. Such tables lose some clones; where checked, under half of the loss comes from unresolved V genes, and the rest has no known cause. That table supplies the V and J calls and clone size; D and trimming were determined from the DNA. Here the sample has about 250,000 clones; around 90% occur a single time. 1.5% to 2% of the sample rests with the top ten.

Compared with germline, V lacks 5 bases and J lacks 8 bases; bases without a gene match: 9. The CDR3 contains 15 residues, cysteine and phenylalanine counted. Kept here is only the CDR3 DNA, which spans 45 bases and is read in frame from base 1. As encoded in the germline V gene, CDR1 is MDHEN while CDR2 is SYDVKM. This record comes from a study of blood T cell repertoires in COVID-19 (dated by TCRdb to the early 2020s). In the study overall: Samples from collaborators originated in the United States, Italy and Spain and spanned both the acute and convalescent phases of COVID-19. The repertoires were released in a freely available public database intended as a resource for research on the immune response to SARS-CoV-2. HLA class I and class II types, where available, came from metadata supplied by the sample provider rather than from assay-based typing. The dataset comprised deeply sampled blood TCRbeta repertoires from subjects exposed to, actively infected with, or recovered from COVID-19. The prospective study material was composed of cDNA or gDNA derived from T cells, B-cell-depleted T cells, or PBMCs. The samples were drawn from the first 160 participants of the ongoing ImmuneRACE study and from 1,254 subjects provided by 6 global collaborators. Sample metadata almost always included a de-identified subject ID, COVID-19 status, age in years and sex.

Overall results and qualifications from the work: How much clinical and demographic metadata was included differed by source and by participant, and the metadata was provided uncurated.

The chain links TRBV28 with TRBJ2-1, with 10 junctional bases fitting TRBD2. Sequencing input: PBMCs or T cells enriched from blood (not recorded which). This sequence was found in a woman in her 50s who had recovered from COVID-19. The CDR3 region has the sequence CASSRILAGLHEQFF. The DNA sequence is given as TGTGCCAGCAGTCGAATACTAGCGGGGTTGCATGAGCAGTTCTTC.